This TCR beta chain was identified during a study of T cells in Graves' hyperthyroidism and ophthalmopathy. Trimming left V 2 bases short and J 7 bases short, with 17 bases between. This CDR3 has 15 amino acids. Germline V lookup: CDR1 SGHVS, CDR2 FQNEAQ. This clonotype was seen ten or more times. RNA transcripts served as the template for amplifying TCR beta CDR3 regions. The TCR CDR3 was amplified in a first-round RT-PCR using the HTBI primer set. MiXCR, applied by TCRdb to the multiplex PCR reads, yields one record per CDR3 protein. Of about 610,000 distinct CDR3 sequences listed, 40% to 55% were seen once; the top ten hold approximately 8.4%.

This clonotype was obtained from a young woman with Graves' hyperthyroidism. The chain uses TRBV7-8 and TRBJ1-1; D unresolved. Material: peripheral blood or thyroid tissue (not recorded which). CDR3 sequence reads: CASSLNKLSGIEAFF. Here the CDR3 DNA reads TGTGCCAGCAGCTTAAATAAGTTGAGCGGGATTGAAGCTTTCTTT.